The entry below describes one TCR beta chain. Antigen: not known. A junction boundary mismatches the germline segment, possibly from a read error. As to treatment: roughly nine-day PBMC culture with coronavirus spike peptide pools or control peptides (ViraFEST assay). There are 15 residues in the CDR3. The data were obtained in a study of vaccination and CD4 T cells after COVID-19. Broader study findings: Convalescent patients had a median about 90% of post-vaccine SARS-CoV-2-reactive clones that were detected only after vaccination, not before it.

Cultured CD4+ T cells had their DNA profiled by the Oncomine TCR Beta short-read assay. TCRdb re-derived calls from the PCR reads in MiXCR, one entry per CDR3 protein. The data contain 15,000 or so distinct CDR3 sequences, approximately 35% of them singletons. Sequenced input: cultured CD4+ T cells from blood. The chain recombines TRBV12-3 or TRBV12-4 with TRBJ2-5; 8 bases map to TRBD1. The TCR sequence derives from a human donor with COVID-19. The DNA for the CDR3 is TGTGCCAGCAGTTTCGGACAGGGCGGGCGAGAGACCCGGTACTTC. This sequence encodes CASSFGQGGRETRYF.